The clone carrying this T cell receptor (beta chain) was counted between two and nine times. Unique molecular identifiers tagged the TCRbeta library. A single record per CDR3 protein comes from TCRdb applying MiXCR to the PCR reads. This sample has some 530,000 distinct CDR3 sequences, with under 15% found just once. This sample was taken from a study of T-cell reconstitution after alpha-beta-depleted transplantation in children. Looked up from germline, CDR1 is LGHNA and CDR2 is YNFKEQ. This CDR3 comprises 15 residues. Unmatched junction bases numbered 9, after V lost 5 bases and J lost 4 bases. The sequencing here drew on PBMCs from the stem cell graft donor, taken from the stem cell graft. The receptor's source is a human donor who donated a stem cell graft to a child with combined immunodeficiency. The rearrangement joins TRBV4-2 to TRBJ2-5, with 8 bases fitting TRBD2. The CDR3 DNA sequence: TGTGCCAGCAGCAAATCGACTAGCGAAGGAGAGACCCAGTACTTC. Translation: CASSKSTSEGETQYF.